Here is one T cell receptor (beta chain) with its context. Its cognate antigen is unknown. This record comes from a study of blood T cells in healthy people across ages. General study findings and limits: Greater diversity and more naive CD4+ cells were seen in long-lived donors than in aged donors.

A second PCR, run for roughly 7 to 12 cycles, used a sample-barcoded 5' primer plus a J-beta primer mix. Each CDR3 protein gets one entry after TCRdb re-called the 5' RACE reads with MiXCR. The sample includes over 950,000 distinct CDR3 sequences, just over 50% of them seen just once. Ranging in age from about 6 to 100, the donors were healthy Caucasian individuals from Russia. The sequence came from a woman aged 60-75 years in good health. The material sequenced was blood.

The CDR3 is CASSPFSSGRDNEQFF. The CDR3 DNA reads as TGTGCCAGCAGCCCATTTTCTAGCGGGAGGGACAATGAGCAGTTCTTC. This chain links TRBV5-4 with TRBJ2-1, with TRBD2 matching 12 bases. The CDR3 has 16 amino acids. Germline V CDR1 and CDR2: SGHNT, YYREEE (reference sequence). J was trimmed by 5 bases and V by 4 bases; bases with no gene match: 7.